The following is a T cell receptor (beta chain) sequence with its context. These data come from a study of blood T cell repertoires in COVID-19. Study overall: PBMCs, B-cell-depleted T cells, or T cells were the source of the cDNA or gDNA that made up the material.

This table comes from immunoSEQ multiplex PCR, and its TCRdb copy is limited to in-frame clones, with some not included. Among 65,000 to 90,000 clones listed, under 90% were seen once. This CDR3 spans 16 amino acids. Germline V gives CDR1 MDHEN, CDR2 SYDVKM. Trimming cost V 4 bases and J 6 bases; bases outside gene matches: 4. The origin of this receptor is a woman aged 55-70 years with acute or convalescent COVID-19. Sequences were obtained from peripheral blood. The V and J genes are TRBV28 and TRBJ1-6; 12 nucleotides align to TRBD1. CDR3 nucleotides: TGTGCCAGCAGTTCGGGACAGGGGGCAGGTAATTCACCCCTCCACTTT. Translating gives CASSSGQGAGNSPLHF.